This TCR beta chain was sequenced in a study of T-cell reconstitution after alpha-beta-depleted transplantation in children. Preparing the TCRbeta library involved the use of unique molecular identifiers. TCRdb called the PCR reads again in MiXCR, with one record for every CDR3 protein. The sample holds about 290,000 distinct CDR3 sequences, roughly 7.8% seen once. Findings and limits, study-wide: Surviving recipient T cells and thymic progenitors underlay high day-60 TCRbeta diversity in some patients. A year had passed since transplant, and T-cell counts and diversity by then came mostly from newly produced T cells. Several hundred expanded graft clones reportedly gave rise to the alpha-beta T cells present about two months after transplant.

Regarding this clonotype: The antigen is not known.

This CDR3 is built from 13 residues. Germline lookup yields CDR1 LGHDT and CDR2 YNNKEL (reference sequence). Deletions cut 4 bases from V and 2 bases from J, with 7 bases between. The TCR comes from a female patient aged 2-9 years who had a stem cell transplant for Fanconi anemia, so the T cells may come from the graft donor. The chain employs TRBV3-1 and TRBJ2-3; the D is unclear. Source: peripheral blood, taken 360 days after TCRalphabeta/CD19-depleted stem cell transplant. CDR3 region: CASSLSVTDTQYF. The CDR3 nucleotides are TGTGCCAGCAGCCTCTCAGTCACAGATACGCAGTATTTT.